The clone carrying this T cell receptor beta chain was seen ten or more times. Its antigen is currently unknown. This specimen comes from a study of T cell repertoires in cytomegalovirus infection. The wider study: Public TCR beta signatures provided an indication of both CMV infection and a matching HLA type. Points from the study as a whole: It was HLA-C-restricted CMV-specific TCR beta clonotypes that dominated the response ex vivo. Cumulative frequency of public TCR beta families picked out carriers of CMV plus the relevant HLA.

From germline, CDR1 is SGHNT and CDR2 YYREEE (reference sequence). The V end lost 6 bases, the J end lost 6 bases, and 11 bases lay between the germline ends. The CDR3 length is 12 residues. TCRdb used MiXCR to reprocess the reads, holding one entry per CDR3 protein. The table shows about 400,000 distinct CDR3 sequences, with around 18% occurring only once. The rearrangement joins TRBV5-4 to TRBJ2-3; D is perhaps TRBD1 (6 bases). The sequencing sample was made of PBMCs. This clonotype was obtained from a human donor in good health (CMV status not recorded). Some clones in this sample may be carry-over from other donors' samples. The CDR3 loop is CASNPRGDTQYF. The CDR3 coding sequence is TGTGCCAGCAACCCGAGGGGGGATACGCAGTATTTT.